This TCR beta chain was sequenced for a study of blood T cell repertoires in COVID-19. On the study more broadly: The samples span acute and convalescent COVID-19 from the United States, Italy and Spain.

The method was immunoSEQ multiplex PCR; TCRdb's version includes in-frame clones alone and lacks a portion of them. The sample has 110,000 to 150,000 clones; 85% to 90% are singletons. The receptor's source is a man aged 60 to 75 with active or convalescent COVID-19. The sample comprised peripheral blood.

This CDR3 is CASSEGTSAYNEQFF. CDR3 nucleotides: TGTGCCAGCAGTGAGGGGACTAGCGCCTACAATGAGCAGTTCTTC. The J gene is TRBJ2-1, the V gene TRBV2; 10 bases are a match to TRBD2. Germline lookup yields CDR1 SNHLY and CDR2 FYNNEI. The CDR3 has 15 amino acids. V trimming: 3 bases; J trimming: 2 bases; junction bases outside the gene matches: 1.